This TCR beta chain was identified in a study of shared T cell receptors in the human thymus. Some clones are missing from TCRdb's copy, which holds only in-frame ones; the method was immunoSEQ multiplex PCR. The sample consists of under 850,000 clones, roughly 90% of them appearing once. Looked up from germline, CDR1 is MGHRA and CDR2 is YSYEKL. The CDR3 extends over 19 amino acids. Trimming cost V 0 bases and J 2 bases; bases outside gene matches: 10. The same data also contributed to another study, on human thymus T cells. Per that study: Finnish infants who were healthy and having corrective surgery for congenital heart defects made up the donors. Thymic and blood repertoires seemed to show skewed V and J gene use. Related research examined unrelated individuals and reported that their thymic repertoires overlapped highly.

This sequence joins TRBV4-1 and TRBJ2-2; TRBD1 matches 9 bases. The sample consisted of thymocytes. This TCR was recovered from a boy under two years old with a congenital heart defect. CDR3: CASSQEVRHRGLNTGELFF. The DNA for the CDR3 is TGCGCCAGCAGCCAAGAGGTCCGCCACAGGGGGCTTAACACCGGGGAGCTGTTTTTT.